This T cell receptor beta chain appears in the sequencing data of a study of OX40 agonist ivuxolimab in advanced cancers. Overall study context: Those treated in dose escalation had hepatocellular carcinoma, melanoma, renal cell cancer or head and neck cancer. It was permissible to have had prior anti-PD-1, anti-PD-L1 or anti-CTLA-4 therapy, and 40% had some.

Sequenced by immunoSEQ multiplex PCR; TCRdb stores in-frame clones only, minus some. This table has approximately 70,000 clones, roughly 80% appearing once. General study results and limits: The authors also found low normalized T-cell clonal expansion in some nonresponders.

The CDR3 spans 17 residues. From germline, CDR1 is SQVTM and CDR2 ANQGSEA. Trimming cost V 1 base and J 2 bases, with 18 bases left between them. With regard to this clone: Its target is unknown.

The sample here was CD4+ or CD8+ T cells sorted from blood, taken in a trial of the OX40 agonist ivuxolimab. The source of this sequence is an adult with an advanced solid tumor such as melanoma, head and neck, liver or kidney cancer. This chain links TRBV29-1 with TRBJ1-3; possibly TRBD1 for D (6 bases). CDR3 residues: CSVEAWGQGKAGNTIYF. CDR3 DNA: TGCAGCGTTGAAGCATGGGGGCAGGGGAAAGCTGGAAACACCATATATTTT.